This record covers a single T cell receptor beta chain. In the authors' methods: Reference gene primer amplification gave estimated nucleated cell counts. The method was immunoSEQ multiplex PCR; TCRdb's version includes in-frame clones alone and lacks a portion of them. The DNA gave D and trimming, while V, J and clone size come from that table. The sample lists 40,000 or so clones; 79% were seen once. This sample was taken from a study of blood T cell repertoires in COVID-19. On the study more broadly: Spain, Italy and the United States supplied samples that represented acute and convalescent COVID-19. Nucleic acid was either cDNA or gDNA, and it came from T cells, B-cell-depleted T cells, or PBMCs.

Losses at the gene ends were 1 base for V and 3 bases for J; bases not matched to a gene: 5. CDR3 length: 16 amino acids. CDR1 and CDR2 (germline): SGHVS, FNYEAQ. The specimen was peripheral blood. This chain joins TRBV7-6 and TRBJ2-7, with TRBD1 matching over 11 bases. The sequence was collected from a man aged 70-80 years with acute or convalescent COVID-19. The CDR3 loop reads CASSLGLGTGGYEQYF. In DNA, the CDR3 is TGTGCCAGCAGCTTAGGTTTGGGGACAGGGGGCTACGAGCAGTACTTC.